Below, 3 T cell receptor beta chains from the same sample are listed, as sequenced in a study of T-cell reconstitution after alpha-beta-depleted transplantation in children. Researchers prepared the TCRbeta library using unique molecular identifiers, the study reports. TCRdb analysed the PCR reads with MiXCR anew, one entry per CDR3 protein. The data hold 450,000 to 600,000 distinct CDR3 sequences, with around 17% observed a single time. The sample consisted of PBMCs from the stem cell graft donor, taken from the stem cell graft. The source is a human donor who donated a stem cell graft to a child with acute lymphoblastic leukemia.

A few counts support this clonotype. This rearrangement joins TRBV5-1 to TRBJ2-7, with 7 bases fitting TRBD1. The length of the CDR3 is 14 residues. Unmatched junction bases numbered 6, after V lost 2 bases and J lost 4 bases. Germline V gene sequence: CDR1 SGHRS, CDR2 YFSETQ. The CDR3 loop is CASSLQGFSYEQYF. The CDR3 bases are TGCGCCAGCAGCTTACAGGGGTTTTCTTACGAGCAGTACTTC. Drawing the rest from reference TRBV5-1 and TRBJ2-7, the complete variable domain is KAGVTQTPRYLIKTRGQQVTLSCSPISGHRSVSWYQQTPGQGLQFLFEYFSETQRNKGNFPGRFSGRQFSNSRSEMNVSTLELGDSALYLCASSLQGFSYEQYFGPGTRLTVT.

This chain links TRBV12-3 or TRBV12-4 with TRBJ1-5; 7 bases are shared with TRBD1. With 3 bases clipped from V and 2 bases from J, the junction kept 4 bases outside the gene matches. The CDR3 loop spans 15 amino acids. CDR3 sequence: CASSFDREGNQPQHF. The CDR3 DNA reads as TGTGCCAGCAGTTTCGACAGGGAAGGCAATCAGCCCCAGCATTTT.

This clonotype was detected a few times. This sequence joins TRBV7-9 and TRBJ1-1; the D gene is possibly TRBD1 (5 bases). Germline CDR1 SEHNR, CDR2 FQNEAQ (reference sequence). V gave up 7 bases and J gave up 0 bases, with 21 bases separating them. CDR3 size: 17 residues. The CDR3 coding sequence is TGTGCCAGCATCCTCTCCCCGGGGCCGGACATGAACACTGAAGCTTTCTTT. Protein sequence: CASILSPGPDMNTEAFF.